A selection of T cell receptor beta chains follows, all from one sample in a study of blood T cell repertoires in COVID-19. The assay was immunoSEQ multiplex PCR, and TCRdb's table has in-frame clones only and misses some. The repertoire includes about 110,000 clones, over 75% of them detected once, and under 5% sits in the top ten. The sequenced sample was peripheral blood. The receptor set was obtained from a woman in her 70s with acute or convalescent COVID-19. Each CDR3 is given with its conserved first and last residue. A D gene is named only where the DNA matches it firmly. The listing skips clone size in some rows; elsewhere it reads once, few, many or a size class.

few	TRBD1	TRBV6-2/TRBV6-3	TRBJ1-5	TGTGCCAGCAGTTCACCGGGACAGGGCTTGAATCAGCCCCAGCATTTT	CASSSPGQGLNQPQHF
NA	NA	TRBV9	TRBJ2-7	TGTGCCAGCAGCGTAACAGCTACATCCTACGAGCAGTACTTC	CASSVTATSYEQYF
NA	NA	TRBV12-3/TRBV12-4	TRBJ2-1	TGTGCCAGCAGTTTGGCTACGGGTGAGCAGTTCTTC	CASSLATGEQFF
once	NA	TRBV28	TRBJ2-7	TGTGCCAGCAGTCTAAATTACGAGCAGTACTTC	CASSLNYEQYF
NA	TRBD1	TRBV5-1	TRBJ1-6	TGCGCCAGCAGCCCGGGAGGGACAGGGTCGAAACGCTCACCCCTCCACTTT	CASSPGGTGSKRSPLHF
NA	NA	TRBV2	TRBJ2-1	TGTGCCAGCAGGCCTCCGGAGGGGGCGGTGATAGGCGAGCAGTTCTTC	CASRPPEGAVIGEQFF
NA	TRBD1	TRBV5-8	TRBJ1-6	TGTGCCAGCAGTTTGGGACAGAATAATTCACCCCTCCACTTT	CASSLGQNNSPLHF
NA	NA	TRBV15	TRBJ1-5	TGTGCCACCAGCAACGGGGTTAGCAATCAGCCCCAGCATTTT	CATSNGVSNQPQHF
NA	TRBD1	TRBV10-2	TRBJ2-1	TGCGCCAGCAGTAATGGGACAGGATGGGATGAGCAGTTCTTC	CASSNGTGWDEQFF
NA	NA	TRBV14	TRBJ1-3	TGTGCCAGCAGCCAAGATTATGGCCCTGGAAACACCATATATTTT	CASSQDYGPGNTIYF
few	NA	TRBV27	TRBJ1-6	TGTGCCAGCAACTGGGGCGGACAGTATAATTCACCCCTCCACTTT	CASNWGGQYNSPLHF
NA	TRBD1	TRBV19	TRBJ1-2	TGTGCCAGTAGTCCAGCCAGCCAGGGACAGACGGCCTATGGCTACACCTTC	CASSPASQGQTAYGYTF
NA	TRBD1	TRBV3-1/TRBV3-2	TRBJ2-3	TGTGCCAGCAGCCAGGTTCCCGTCGGACAGGGGATCACAGATACGCAGTATTTT	CASSQVPVGQGITDTQYF
NA	NA	TRBV29-1	TRBJ2-5	TGCAGCGTTCGGGGGACTTCCCATAAAGAGACCCAGTACTTC	CSVRGTSHKETQYF
NA	TRBD2	TRBV4-2	TRBJ2-7	TGTGCCAGCAGCCAAGCCCCTAGCGGGTACGAGCAGTACTTC	CASSQAPSGYEQYF